Presented here are 22 T cell receptor beta chains from one specimen sequenced in a study of cytomegalovirus exposure and HLA in healthy donors. Primers for the PCR totalled 60 Vbeta and 13 Jbeta. Repertoires were generated with immunoSEQ multiplex PCR, while TCRdb's copy carries only in-frame clones and drops some. The sample yields about 84,000 clones, 55% to 70% seen once. Sequencing was performed on PBMCs. These receptors were collected from a woman in her thirties or forties in good health and CMV-seropositive.

This clone showed up just once. V and J are TRBV6-1 and TRBJ2-7; D is undetermined. CDR1 MNHNS and CDR2 SASEGT come from the germline V gene. The CDR3 is made up of 11 amino acids. V lost 2 bases and J 4 bases, leaving 3 bases between the germline ends. This chain's CDR3 is CASSELYEQYF. The DNA for the CDR3 is TGTGCCAGCAGTGAACTGTACGAGCAGTACTTC.

J is TRBJ2-1 and V is TRBV4-3; D gene uncertain. This CDR3 region has 15 residues. Germline V gives CDR1 LGHNA, CDR2 YSLEER. V lost 0 bases, J lost 0 bases, and 6 bases lay in between. CDR3 DNA sequence: TGCGCCAGCAGCCAAGACATTAGCTCCTACAATGAGCAGTTCTTC. This sequence encodes CASSQDISSYNEQFF.

The J gene is TRBJ1-2, the V gene TRBV28, with D hard to call. With 6 bases removed from V and 2 bases from J, the gap between germline ends came to 10 bases. The CDR3 totals 13 residues. The V gene's germline CDR1 is MDHEN and CDR2 SYDVKM. CDR3 nucleotides: TGTGCCAGCAGGGGCCTCTTAAACTATGGCTACACCTTC. Its translation: CASRGLLNYGYTF.

V usage is TRBV5-3 and J usage is TRBJ2-1, with D perhaps TRBD2 (5 bases). TRBV5-3 is identified as an open reading frame with a role that is uncertain. The ends were cut back, 4 bases at V and 13 bases at J, with 15 bases in the middle. The CDR3 length is 12 residues. The CDR3 DNA sequence: TGTGCCAGAAGCGCCGGACTCACCAGCCAGTTCTTC. Translating gives CARSAGLTSQFF.

The chain joins TRBV4-2 to TRBJ2-5, with 10 positions matching TRBD2. The germline V gene has CDR1 LGHNA and CDR2 YNFKEQ. Trimming took 1 base from V and 5 from J; bases not matched to a gene: 4. The CDR3 covers 15 residues. The CDR3 here is CASSQGLAGDETQYF. CDR3 in DNA: TGTGCCAGCAGCCAAGGGCTAGCGGGAGACGAGACCCAGTACTTC.

The chain couples TRBV7-9 to TRBJ1-5; TRBD1 matches at 9 bases. CDR3 length equals 15 residues. The V and J ends lost 1 base and 5 bases, in that order; junction bases with no gene match: 3. Germline loops: CDR1 SEHNR, CDR2 FQNEAQ (reference sequence). CDR3 bases: TGTGCCAGCAGCTTAGGGGACAGGGCCCATCAGCCCCAGCATTTT. Translating it yields CASSLGDRAHQPQHF.

The rearrangement links TRBV2 to TRBJ1-1, with 11 bases identical to TRBD1. Germline values: CDR1 SNHLY, CDR2 FYNNEI. Trimming took 7 bases from V and 7 from J; bases not matched to a gene: 5. This CDR3 contains 13 residues. The CDR3, as DNA: TGTGCCAGCAATGGACAGGGGGCCTTTGAAGCTTTCTTT. This codes for CASNGQGAFEAFF.

The chain has TRBV11-2 and TRBJ2-2, with D maybe TRBD2 (5 bases). In germline, CDR1 is SGHAT, CDR2 FQNNGV. Trimming left V 5 bases short and J 5 bases short, with 9 bases between. The CDR3 covers 13 residues. This chain's CDR3 is CASSPQRTGELFF. CDR3 bases: TGTGCCAGCAGCCCTCAGCGGACCGGGGAGCTGTTTTTT.

This chain connects TRBV5-5 to TRBJ2-5, with unresolved D. CDR1 is SGHKS and CDR2 is YYEKEE in the germline V gene (reference sequence). Trimming removed 1 base from V and 1 base from J, with 8 bases in between. The CDR3 has 14 residues. The CDR3 DNA reads TGTGCCAGCAGCTTGTACGGCGGCCAAGAGACCCAGTACTTC. It is translated as CASSLYGGQETQYF.

The rearrangement uses TRBV6-5 and TRBJ2-1; TRBD1 matches 9 bases. Per germline, CDR1 MNHEY and CDR2 SVGAGI. J was trimmed by 5 bases and V by 4 bases; bases with no gene match: 6. The CDR3 runs 15 residues. CDR3 amino acids: CASSSPGTGNNEQFF. The CDR3 bases are TGTGCCAGCAGTTCTCCCGGGACAGGGAACAATGAGCAGTTCTTC.

The rearrangement links TRBV4-2 to TRBJ2-5; the match to TRBD2 covers 8 bases. The CDR3 runs 16 residues. The trim removed 0 bases at V and 3 bases at J, leaving 6 bases unmatched. Germline CDR1 LGHNA, CDR2 YNFKEQ. Here the CDR3 reads CASSQDSERGKETQYF. The CDR3 DNA sequence: TGTGCCAGCAGCCAAGACTCAGAGCGGGGGAAAGAGACCCAGTACTTC.

V is TRBV9 and J is TRBJ1-5, with no clear D. V was trimmed by 3 bases and J by 2 bases, leaving 18 bases between them. Per germline, CDR1 SGDLS and CDR2 YYNGEE. The CDR3 has 17 residues. The CDR3 region is CASSAEAQTFGNQPQHF. The CDR3 nucleotides are TGTGCCAGCAGCGCTGAAGCCCAGACTTTCGGCAATCAGCCCCAGCATTTT. The whole variable domain, remainder taken from reference TRBV9 and TRBJ1-5, is DSGVTQTPKHLITATGQRVTLRCSPRSGDLSVYWYQQSLDQGLQFLIQYYNGEERAKGNILERFSAQQFPDLHSELNLSSLELGDSALYFCASSAEAQTFGNQPQHFGDGTRLSIL.

V is TRBV27 and J is TRBJ2-7, with 10 positions matching TRBD2. The V gene end was trimmed by 2 bases and the J gene end by 3 bases; junction bases not matched to a gene: 10. CDR3 size: 17 residues. The V gene's germline CDR1 is MNHEY and CDR2 SMNVEV (reference sequence). In DNA form, the CDR3 reads TGTGCCAGCAGTTTAGCCGGGACTAGCGCCGGAATCTACGAGCAGTACTTC. Translating gives CASSLAGTSAGIYEQYF.

This chain joins TRBV13 and TRBJ2-4; the match to TRBD1 covers 7 bases. CDR3 size: 17 residues. Germline assignment: CDR1 PRHDT and CDR2 FYEKMQ (reference sequence). Trimming removed 5 bases from V and 0 bases from J; junction bases left unmatched: 10. CDR3 bases: TGTGCCAGCAGCCACCGACAGGGCGCTCTAGCCAAAAACATTCAGTACTTC. Translation: CASSHRQGALAKNIQYF.

This clone was found once. This chain connects TRBV7-9 to TRBJ2-1, with D possibly TRBD1 on 6 matching bases. V lost 5 bases to trimming and J lost 8 bases, with 22 bases between them. Germline CDR1 SEHNR, CDR2 FQNEAQ (reference sequence). The CDR3 covers 16 residues. The CDR3 is CASSPEPGQKSDEQFF. In DNA form, the CDR3 reads TGTGCCAGCAGCCCCGAACCGGGACAAAAAAGCGATGAGCAGTTCTTC.

The chain has TRBV21-1 and TRBJ1-1; the DNA was not used to check the table's D call, TRBD1. TRBV21-1 is assigned pseudogene status. The CDR3 contains 18 residues. CDR3 coding DNA: TGTGCCAGCAGCAAATCCGACCAACCCGTGGGCCTAAACACTGAAGCTTTCTTT. Translated, it gives CASSKSDQPVGLNTEAFF.

The sample holds a few counts of this clone. The CDR3 loop reads CASSLAGGRVRRETQYF. CDR3 in DNA: TGTGCCAGCAGCTTGGCTGGGGGCAGGGTGAGGAGGGAGACCCAGTACTTC. The chain couples TRBV5-6 to TRBJ2-5, with D maybe TRBD1 (6 bases). The germline CDR1 and CDR2 sequences are SGHDT and YYEEEE. Trimming removed 0 bases from V and 5 bases from J, with 20 bases in between. The CDR3 runs 17 residues. The full variable domain, with the rest looked up from reference TRBV5-6 and TRBJ2-5, is DAGVTQSPTHLIKTRGQQVTLRCSPKSGHDTVSWYQQALGQGPQFIFQYYEEEERQRGNFPDRFSGHQFPNYSSELNVNALLLGDSALYLCASSLAGGRVRRETQYFGPGTRLLVL.

This clone is a singleton in its sample. This sequence joins TRBV5-8 and TRBJ2-3; the D gene is possibly TRBD2 (6 bases). The CDR3 runs to 15 residues. Germline V lookup: CDR1 SGHTS, CDR2 YDEGEE. Trimming took off 4 bases at V and 4 bases at J, with 16 bases between the two ends. This chain's CDR3 is CASSRHSGGADTQYF. CDR3 nucleotides: TGTGCCAGCAGCCGGCACTCCGGGGGAGCAGATACGCAGTATTTT.

This clone has only a few counts. This sequence joins TRBV28 and TRBJ2-7; 9 positions agree with TRBD2. The CDR3 loop spans 13 amino acids. Germline V lookup: CDR1 MDHEN, CDR2 SYDVKM. With 8 bases clipped from V and 3 bases from J, the junction kept 5 bases outside the gene matches. CDR3 coding DNA: TGTGCCAGCGCAAGCGGGAGGCGCTACGAGCAGTACTTC. Its protein product is CASASGRRYEQYF.

The chain is built from TRBV6-1 and TRBJ2-5; 13 bases align to TRBD2. CDR1 is MNHNS and CDR2 is SASEGT in the germline V gene. With 4 bases clipped from V and 7 bases from J, the junction kept 9 bases outside the gene matches. The length of the CDR3 is 16 residues. In DNA form, the CDR3 reads TGTGCCAGCAGTGTTACTAGCGGGAGGGCCGGGGGGACCCAGTACTTC. It encodes CASSVTSGRAGGTQYF.

Only a few counts were recorded for this clone. The rearrangement links TRBV5-6 to TRBJ2-7, with 10 positions matching TRBD2. The CDR3 length is 14 residues. J was trimmed by 7 bases and V by 4 bases; bases with no gene match: 8. Germline V gene data show CDR1 as SGHDT and CDR2 as YYEEEE. CDR3: CASSPTLAGVEQYF. The CDR3 DNA follows: TGTGCCAGCAGCCCCACCCTAGCGGGAGTTGAGCAGTACTTC.

V and J are TRBV29-1 and TRBJ2-1, with 15 positions matching TRBD2. The germline V gene encodes CDR1 SQVTM and CDR2 ANQGSEA. The CDR3 totals 14 residues. With 4 bases clipped from V and 9 bases from J, the junction kept 4 bases outside the gene matches. The CDR3 sequence: CSVVGLAGGSEQFF. CDR3 DNA sequence: TGCAGCGTTGTTGGACTAGCGGGAGGGAGTGAGCAGTTCTTC.